These 14 T cell receptor beta chains originate from one sample sequenced in a study of blood T cells in healthy people across ages. A second roughly 7 to 12 cycle PCR used barcoded and J-beta primers. MiXCR was run by TCRdb on the 5' RACE reads, yielding one entry per CDR3 protein. This sample has approximately 770,000 distinct CDR3 sequences, with more than 45% found just once. Input material: blood. Every receptor here comes from a man aged 25-45 years in good health.

Ten or more counts support this clonotype. V gene TRBV6-2 or TRBV6-3 combines with J gene TRBJ2-1, with unresolved D. CDR1 and CDR2 from the germline V gene are MNHEY and SVGEGT. Trimming took off 6 bases at V and 0 bases at J, with 6 bases between the two ends. This CDR3 contains 13 residues. Written as DNA, the CDR3 is TGTGCCAGCAGCGAAAGCTCCTACAATGAGCAGTTCTTC. Translation: CASSESSYNEQFF.

J is TRBJ2-3 and V is TRBV12-3 or TRBV12-4; D call uncertain. This CDR3 spans 16 amino acids. Trimming took off 2 bases at V and 2 bases at J, with 14 bases between the two ends. The CDR3 region has the DNA TGTGCCAGCAGTTTAAATGGACGGCGACTCACAGATACGCAGTATTTT. This encodes CASSLNGRRLTDTQYF.

V and J are TRBV20-1 and TRBJ2-5, with 10 positions matching TRBD1. This CDR3 is built from 14 residues. J gave up 11 bases and V 3 bases, and 12 bases lay outside the gene matches. The germline gives CDR1 DFQATT, CDR2 SNEGSKA (reference sequence). CDR3 protein: CSASWDRGSNEQYF. The CDR3 DNA follows: TGCAGTGCTAGCTGGGACAGGGGCAGCAATGAGCAGTACTTC.

The gene calls are TRBV7-8 and TRBJ2-1, with D unclear. CDR1 is SGHVS, CDR2 FQNEAQ, per germline. The V end was cut by 1 base, the J end by 2 bases, with 12 bases between. This CDR3 has 16 residues. The CDR3 DNA sequence: TGTGCCAGCAGCTTAGGTTCCGAACAACCCTACAATGAGCAGTTCTTC. This encodes CASSLGSEQPYNEQFF.

This clonotype occurred a few times. The V call is TRBV2, the J call TRBJ1-5; D perhaps matches TRBD1 (6 bases). Trimming took off 5 bases at V and 2 bases at J, with 10 bases between the two ends. CDR1 SNHLY and CDR2 FYNNEI come from the germline V gene. The CDR3 has 14 amino acids. The CDR3 reads CASSIQGGNQPQHF. CDR3 nucleotide sequence: TGTGCCAGCAGTATACAGGGCGGCAATCAGCCCCAGCATTTT.

The chain couples TRBV20-1 to TRBJ1-2; perhaps TRBD1 as D (6 bases). V was pared by 4 bases and J by 9 bases, with 12 bases between. Germline V CDR1 and CDR2: DFQATT, SNEGSKA (reference sequence). This CDR3 has 11 amino acids. The CDR3 DNA follows: TGCAGTGCTACCCCAGGGGAAAGCTACACCTTC. It encodes CSATPGESYTF.

The chain uses TRBV20-1 and TRBJ1-4; 7 nucleotides agree with TRBD1. In germline, CDR1 is DFQATT, CDR2 SNEGSKA (reference sequence). The CDR3 covers 15 residues. The V gene end was trimmed by 0 bases and the J gene end by 0 bases; junction bases not matched to a gene: 1. The CDR3 sequence is CSARDQGATNEKLFF. CDR3 nucleotide sequence: TGCAGTGCTAGAGATCAGGGGGCAACTAATGAAAAACTGTTTTTT.

This clonotype has only a few counts. This chain uses TRBV6-1 with TRBJ1-1; a weak D match, TRBD1 (5 bases). Per germline, CDR1 MNHNS and CDR2 SASEGT. The CDR3 length is 15 residues. V gave up 11 bases and J gave up 5 bases, with 24 bases separating them. For the CDR3, the DNA is TGTGCCGGGCCGTATATAGGGGAAAGGAGGACTGAAGCTTTCTTT. This gives the protein CAGPYIGERRTEAFF.

This clonotype has ten or more counts. J is TRBJ2-1 and V is TRBV2; TRBD2 matches at 8 bases. CDR3 length: 15 residues. From germline, CDR1 is SNHLY and CDR2 FYNNEI. Losses at the gene ends were 3 bases for V and 5 bases for J; bases not matched to a gene: 6. The CDR3 DNA is TGTGCCAGCAGTGACTCGGGAGGGGGAAACAATGAGCAGTTCTTC. Its protein is CASSDSGGGNNEQFF.

This clonotype was seen more than once but under ten times. The chain carries TRBV15 and TRBJ2-4; tentatively, D is TRBD1 or TRBD2 (5 bases each). Trimming left V 1 base short and J 0 bases short, with 10 bases between. There are 16 residues in the CDR3. Germline V CDR1 and CDR2: LNHNV, YYDKDF (reference sequence). The DNA of the CDR3 is TGTGCCACCAGCAGAGGGGGGACCCTAGCCAAAAACATTCAGTACTTC. It specifies CATSRGGTLAKNIQYF.

This rearrangement joins TRBV4-2 to TRBJ2-1; 8 nucleotides line up with TRBD2. From germline, CDR1 is LGHNA and CDR2 YNFKEQ. The J segment lost 4 bases and the V segment lost 0 bases, leaving 5 bases of the junction unmatched. CDR3 length: 16 residues. As DNA, the CDR3 is TGTGCCAGCAGCCAAGACGGCGTAGCGGGATACAATGAGCAGTTCTTC. Translation gives CASSQDGVAGYNEQFF.

This clonotype appeared a few times. V and J are TRBV5-1 and TRBJ2-5; perhaps TRBD2 as D (5 bases). With 0 bases removed from V and 0 bases from J, the gap between germline ends came to 9 bases. The CDR3 has 15 amino acids. Germline V gives CDR1 SGHRS, CDR2 YFSETQ. The CDR3 DNA follows: TGCGCCAGCAGCTTGGTGAACGGGGACCAAGAGACCCAGTACTTC. Translation gives CASSLVNGDQETQYF. Complete variable domain (other parts from reference TRBV5-1 and TRBJ2-5): KAGVTQTPRYLIKTRGQQVTLSCSPISGHRSVSWYQQTPGQGLQFLFEYFSETQRNKGNFPGRFSGRQFSNSRSEMNVSTLELGDSALYLCASSLVNGDQETQYFGPGTRLLVL.

This chain uses TRBV3-1 with TRBJ2-7; 8 positions agree with TRBD2. The germline CDR1 and CDR2 sequences are LGHDT and YNNKEL (reference sequence). Trimming cost V 7 bases and J 4 bases; bases outside gene matches: 6. The CDR3 spans 13 residues. The CDR3 is CASTLAGSYEQYF. In DNA form, the CDR3 reads TGTGCCAGCACTTTAGCGGGGTCGTACGAGCAGTACTTC.

This chain joins TRBV4-2 and TRBJ1-3; no reliable D call. The V end was cut by 5 bases, the J end by 4 bases, with 15 bases between. In germline, CDR1 is LGHNA, CDR2 YNFKEQ. The CDR3 has 15 residues. CDR3 loop: CASSEREASGNTIYF. The CDR3 bases are TGTGCCAGCAGCGAAAGGGAAGCGTCCGGAAACACCATATATTTT.